These 7 T cell receptor beta chains originate from one sample sequenced in a study of post-analysis software for immune sequencing data. Study-wide findings and caveats: Five or six TRBV segments (TRBV5-6, TRBV5-1 and TRBV20-1 among them) occurred more frequently in patients than in controls.

Carried by the TCR beta cDNA libraries were unique molecular identifiers. TCRdb passed the PCR reads through MiXCR, listing each CDR3 protein once. Of 650,000 to 900,000 distinct CDR3 sequences listed, around 46% are singletons. No cognate antigen is known for these TCRs. The specimen was blood. Every receptor here comes from a girl aged 10 to 17 with multiple sclerosis.

The genes are TRBV7-2 and TRBJ2-7, with a tentative D call TRBD1 (5 bases). The CDR3 contains 15 residues. Trimming pared 1 base from V and 2 bases from J, leaving 12 bases between. CDR1 SGHTA and CDR2 FQGNSA come from the germline V gene. CDR3 residues: CASSLGGQATYEQYF. The DNA of the CDR3 is TGTGCCAGCAGCTTAGGGGGCCAGGCGACCTACGAGCAGTACTTC.

This sequence joins TRBV29-1 and TRBJ2-5, with D possibly TRBD2 on 6 matching bases. V was clipped by 2 bases and J by 11 bases, with 15 bases between them. Germline lookup yields CDR1 SQVTM and CDR2 ANQGSEA. This CDR3 spans 12 amino acids. Written as DNA, the CDR3 is TGCAGCGTTGAATTCGGCGGAGGGGAGCAGTACTTC. This encodes CSVEFGGGEQYF.

Written as DNA, the CDR3 is TGTGCCACCAGTGATATCGGGTCCCTTAACAATGAGCAGTTCTTC. This codes for CATSDIGSLNNEQFF. The chain uses TRBV24-1 and TRBJ2-1; D gene unclear. The length of the CDR3 is 15 residues. The V end was cut by 3 bases, the J end by 5 bases, with 13 bases between. Germline V lookup: CDR1 KGHDR, CDR2 SFDVKD.

This clonotype was recorded a few times. This chain connects TRBV27 to TRBJ2-7; 7 nucleotides line up with TRBD1. The ends lost 5 bases at V and 4 bases at J; junction bases unmatched: 8. Germline values: CDR1 MNHEY, CDR2 SMNVEV (reference sequence). The CDR3 is 14 amino acids. The CDR3 sequence: CASSVWGQTYEQYF. The CDR3 DNA reads TGTGCCAGCAGTGTCTGGGGACAGACATACGAGCAGTACTTC.

The chain links TRBV30 to TRBJ1-4; maybe TRBD1 (5 bases). CDR3 size: 12 residues. V lost 7 bases to trimming and J lost 5 bases, with 11 bases between them. Germline CDR1 GTSNPN, CDR2 SVGIG (reference sequence). CDR3 in DNA: TGTGCCTCGACCCGGGGGAATGAAAAACTGTTTTTT. Amino acid sequence: CASTRGNEKLFF.

This sequence joins TRBV27 and TRBJ1-4; the D is unclear. The CDR3 totals 11 residues. Per germline, CDR1 MNHEY and CDR2 SMNVEV (reference sequence). Trimming stripped 8 bases from V and 10 bases from J, with 11 bases between. CDR3 nucleotides: TGTGCCAGCGGAATGGTAGGAAAACTGTTTTTT. Its translation is CASGMVGKLFF.

This chain uses TRBV20-1 with TRBJ2-7, with D possibly being TRBD1 (5 bases). V lost 0 bases to trimming and J lost 4 bases, with 13 bases between them. Germline loops: CDR1 DFQATT, CDR2 SNEGSKA (reference sequence). The CDR3 length is 14 residues. The CDR3 coding sequence is TGCAGTGCTAGAGATCAGGGTGCCATTTACGAGCAGTACTTC. It translates to CSARDQGAIYEQYF.